This passage covers 28 T cell receptor beta chains from one sample sequenced in a study of blood T cell repertoires in COVID-19. The repertoire was sequenced with immunoSEQ multiplex PCR; TCRdb's copy has only in-frame clones and lacks some. The sample has 30,000 to 40,000 clones, roughly 88% seen once. The material sequenced was peripheral blood. These receptors were collected from a man between 60 and 75 years old with active COVID-19.

The genes are TRBV11-1 and TRBJ2-2, with a weak D call TRBD2 (5 bases). V dropped 5 bases and J dropped 0 bases, with 13 bases sitting between them. The CDR3 sequence is 16 residues long. The germline CDR1 and CDR2 sequences are SGHAT and FQDESV (reference sequence). This CDR3 reads CASSPRGTANTGELFF. The CDR3 bases are TGTGCCAGCAGCCCACGGGGAACCGCGAACACCGGGGAGCTGTTTTTT.

V gene TRBV5-4 combines with J gene TRBJ2-1; TRBD2 matches 8 bases. V dropped 4 bases and J dropped 7; count of bases not matched to a gene: 13. This CDR3 contains 16 residues. Per the germline V gene, CDR1 is SGHNT and CDR2 is YYREEE (reference sequence). This CDR3 is CASSTTPGGGRNEQFF. CDR3 coding DNA: TGTGCCAGCAGCACAACCCCCGGGGGGGGGCGTAATGAGCAGTTCTTC. Full variable domain (rest looked up from reference TRBV5-4 and TRBJ2-1): ETGVTQSPTHLIKTRGQQVTLRCSSQSGHNTVSWYQQALGQGPQFIFQYYREEENGRGNFPPRFSGLQFPNYSSELNVNALELDDSALYLCASSTTPGGGRNEQFFGPGTRLTVL.

CDR3: CASSGIVSAETQYF. As DNA, the CDR3 is TGTGCCAGCAGTGGGATAGTCAGCGCAGAGACCCAGTACTTC. V gene TRBV2 combines with J gene TRBJ2-5; D unresolved. V was shortened by 4 bases and J by 4 bases, with 13 bases between the two germline ends. CDR1 and CDR2 (germline): SNHLY, FYNNEI. The CDR3 sequence is 14 residues long. Based on the CDR3 plus reference TRBV2 and TRBJ2-5, the full variable domain is EPEVTQTPSHQVTQMGQEVILRCVPISNHLYFYWYRQILGQKVEFLVSFYNNEISEKSEIFDDQFSVERPDGSNFTLKIRSTKLEDSAMYFCASSGIVSAETQYFGPGTRLLVL.

The chain couples TRBV7-8 to TRBJ2-7; D perhaps matches TRBD1 (6 bases). Trimming stripped 4 bases from V and 4 bases from J, with 11 bases between. The CDR3 is 13 residues long. Looked up from germline, CDR1 is SGHVS and CDR2 is FQNEAQ. The CDR3 is CASSSGTLYEQYF. Written as DNA, the CDR3 is TGTGCCAGCAGCTCCGGGACACTTTACGAGCAGTACTTC.

The table lists this clone with a few counts. The chain carries TRBV7-3 and TRBJ2-1; 8 bases align to TRBD1. CDR1 SGHTA and CDR2 FQGTGA come from the germline V gene. With V trimmed by 5 bases and J by 3 bases, 6 bases remained unmatched. This CDR3 is built from 15 residues. Here the CDR3 reads CASSPNRGNYNEQFF. The CDR3 nucleotides read TGTGCCAGCAGCCCAAACAGGGGGAACTACAATGAGCAGTTCTTC.

The chain couples TRBV24-1 to TRBJ2-1, with 13 bases that match TRBD2. Germline loops: CDR1 KGHDR, CDR2 SFDVKD. V lost 4 bases and J lost 4; bases outside the gene matches: 6. The CDR3 has 17 amino acids. The CDR3 is CATSDPGLAGSYNEQFF. CDR3 sequence (DNA): TGTGCCACCAGTGACCCGGGACTAGCGGGGAGTTACAATGAGCAGTTCTTC.

About this clone: The junction does not match germline at one end; this may be a read error. The V gene is TRBV7-7, the J gene TRBJ2-5, with TRBD2 matching over 8 bases. Germline CDR1 reads SSHAT; CDR2 reads FNYEAQ (reference sequence). The CDR3 is 16 amino acids. The chain's CDR3 is CASSLYERERRETRYF. The CDR3 bases are TGTGCTAGCAGCTTATACGAGCGGGAGCGTCGAGAGACCCGGTACTTC.

The V gene is TRBV12-5, the J gene TRBJ2-1, with 14 positions matching TRBD2. CDR3 length: 20 residues. The ends lost 0 bases at V and 4 bases at J; junction bases unmatched: 11. The V gene's germline CDR1 is LGHNT and CDR2 FRNRAP. CDR3 sequence reads: CASGLVLEGLAGALYNEQFF. The CDR3 nucleotides are TGTGCTAGTGGTTTGGTACTAGAGGGACTAGCGGGGGCACTATACAATGAGCAGTTCTTC.

The chain joins TRBV18 to TRBJ1-6; D uncertain. CDR3 length equals 14 residues. CDR1 is KGHSH and CDR2 is LQKENI in the germline V gene. Trimming pared 4 bases from V and 5 bases from J, leaving 9 bases between. Written as DNA, the CDR3 is TGTGCCAGCTCACAGTCCCAGGATAATTCACCCCTCCACTTT. It yields the protein CASSQSQDNSPLHF. The full variable domain, its missing parts supplied by reference TRBV18 and TRBJ1-6, is NAGVMQNPRHLVRRRGQEARLRCSPMKGHSHVYWYRQLPEEGLKFMVYLQKENIIDESGMPKERFSAEFPKEGPSILRIQQVVRGDSAAYFCASSQSQDNSPLHFGNGTRLTVT.

The V call is TRBV7-2, the J call TRBJ2-7; 7 bases are shared with TRBD1. Germline V gene lookup returns CDR1 SGHTA and CDR2 FQGNSA. V lost 0 bases to trimming and J lost 0 bases; unmatched junction nucleotides: 2. The CDR3 loop spans 15 amino acids. CDR3 residues: CASSLAGDSSYEQYF. DNA of the CDR3: TGTGCCAGCAGCTTAGCAGGGGACAGCTCCTACGAGCAGTACTTC.

The chain employs TRBV7-9 and TRBJ2-3, with a tentative D call TRBD1 (6 bases). V dropped 7 bases and J dropped 3 bases, with 20 bases sitting between them. Germline loops: CDR1 SEHNR, CDR2 FQNEAQ (reference sequence). This CDR3 contains 16 residues. CDR3 DNA: TGTGCCAGCACCCCAAGGGGCAGGGGCAGGACAGATACGCAGTATTTT. Protein product: CASTPRGRGRTDTQYF. Based on the CDR3 plus reference TRBV7-9 and TRBJ2-3, the full variable domain is DTGVSQNPRHKITKRGQNVTFRCDPISEHNRLYWYRQTLGQGPEFLTYFQNEAQLEKSRLLSDRFSAERPKGSFSTLEIQRTEQGDSAMYLCASTPRGRGRTDTQYFGPGTRLTVL.

The V gene is TRBV7-9, the J gene TRBJ1-6, with TRBD1 as a possible D gene (5 bases). Looked up from germline, CDR1 is SEHNR and CDR2 is FQNEAQ (reference sequence). This CDR3 region has 17 residues. V lost 2 bases and J lost 6, with 17 bases in between. The CDR3 here is CASSLQWGLGGNSPLHF. In DNA form, the CDR3 reads TGTGCCAGCAGCTTACAGTGGGGCCTCGGGGGTAATTCACCCCTCCACTTT.

This chain connects TRBV11-3 to TRBJ1-2, with TRBD1 identical over 8 bases. Losses at the gene ends were 0 bases for V and 8 bases for J; bases not matched to a gene: 8. The CDR3 has 15 residues. Germline V gene data show CDR1 as SGHNT and CDR2 as YENEEA. This CDR3 is CASSLDQAGGQGYTF. CDR3 bases: TGTGCCAGCAGCTTAGATCAGGCAGGGGGCCAAGGCTACACCTTC.

The chain recombines TRBV10-1 with TRBJ2-3; D perhaps matches TRBD2 (6 bases). Germline assignment: CDR1 WNHNN and CDR2 SYGVQD (reference sequence). The V gene lost 3 bases and the J gene lost 4 bases, with 11 bases spanning the gap. CDR3 length: 14 amino acids. The CDR3: CASSDNGSPDTQYF. As DNA, the CDR3 is TGCGCCAGCAGTGATAACGGGAGCCCAGATACGCAGTATTTT.

The chain combines TRBV27 with TRBJ2-3; 10 bases fit TRBD2. The CDR3 length is 15 residues. J was trimmed by 1 base and V by 7 bases; bases with no gene match: 5. The germline gives CDR1 MNHEY, CDR2 SMNVEV (reference sequence). The CDR3 DNA follows: TGTGCCAGCACCTCCGGGACTAGCGGCACAGATACGCAGTATTTT. Protein: CASTSGTSGTDTQYF.

This clone was observed a handful of times. V and J are TRBV27 and TRBJ1-5, with 8 bases aligning to TRBD1. J lost 4 bases, V lost 3 bases, and 2 bases had no gene match. The germline gives CDR1 MNHEY, CDR2 SMNVEV (reference sequence). CDR3 length: 14 residues. Here the CDR3 DNA reads TGTGCCAGCAGTTTCAGGGGGCGGAATCAGCCCCAGCATTTT. It translates to CASSFRGRNQPQHF.

The chain employs TRBV2 and TRBJ2-1; 10 positions match TRBD1. V trimming: 6 bases; J trimming: 4 bases; junction bases outside the gene matches: 6. This CDR3 is built from 15 residues. CDR1 and CDR2 from the germline V gene are SNHLY and FYNNEI. The CDR3: CASSAGQGPYNEQFF. The CDR3 region has the DNA TGTGCCAGCAGCGCGGGACAGGGGCCTTACAATGAGCAGTTCTTC.

This chain links TRBV27 with TRBJ2-3; D is undetermined. Germline V gives CDR1 MNHEY, CDR2 SMNVEV (reference sequence). Trimming shortened V by 5 bases and J by 0 bases, and 9 bases separated the two germline ends. The CDR3 covers 14 residues. This chain's CDR3 is CASSESHSTDTQYF. Here the CDR3 DNA reads TGTGCCAGCAGTGAGAGCCACAGCACAGATACGCAGTATTTT.

The V gene is TRBV27, the J gene TRBJ1-3; perhaps TRBD1 as D (6 bases). V dropped 3 bases and J dropped 9 bases, with 12 bases sitting between them. The V gene's germline CDR1 is MNHEY and CDR2 SMNVEV (reference sequence). The CDR3 contains 13 residues. The CDR3, as DNA: TGTGCCAGCAGTTTGAGAACAGGGCGCACCATATATTTT. Its protein is CASSLRTGRTIYF.

The V gene is TRBV11-2, the J gene TRBJ2-7; 8 bases fit TRBD1. Unmatched junction bases numbered 8, after V lost 5 bases and J lost 2 bases. This CDR3 spans 15 amino acids. Germline-derived CDR1 and CDR2 are SGHAT and FQNNGV. The CDR3 DNA reads as TGTGCCAGCAGCGAAGGACAGGGATTAGCCTACGAGCAGTACTTC. Protein sequence: CASSEGQGLAYEQYF. The variable domain in full, completed from reference TRBV11-2 and TRBJ2-7, reads EAGVAQSPRYKIIEKRQSVAFWCNPISGHATLYWYQQILGQGPKLLIQFQNNGVVDDSQLPKDRFSAERLKGVDSTLKIQPAKLEDSAVYLCASSEGQGLAYEQYFGPGTRLTVT.

The chain carries TRBV6-8 and TRBJ2-7, with TRBD1 as a possible D gene (5 bases). Deletions cut 0 bases from V and 4 bases from J, with 13 bases between. The CDR3 has 15 amino acids. From germline, CDR1 is MNHGY and CDR2 SAAAGT. CDR3 region: CASSYSIWGEYEQYF. The CDR3 nucleotides read TGTGCCAGCAGTTACTCGATCTGGGGCGAATACGAGCAGTACTTC.

The V call is TRBV2, the J call TRBJ2-7; D is uncertain. The germline V and J ends were trimmed by 4 bases and 3 bases, with 10 bases remaining between them. Per germline, CDR1 SNHLY and CDR2 FYNNEI. This CDR3 region has 13 residues. CDR3 nucleotide sequence: TGTGCCAGCAGTGCGCTTAGGAGCTACGAGCAGTACTTC. Amino acid sequence: CASSALRSYEQYF.

This clone occurred once. This sequence joins TRBV7-9 and TRBJ2-7; the match to TRBD2 covers 14 bases. The CDR3 covers 15 residues. Trimming at V came to 5 bases and at J to 3 bases, leaving 3 bases not matched to a gene. CDR1 is SEHNR, CDR2 FQNEAQ, per germline (reference sequence). The CDR3 protein is CASSLGLAGGYEQYF. DNA of the CDR3: TGTGCCAGCAGCCTTGGACTAGCGGGGGGCTACGAGCAGTACTTC.

The V call is TRBV3-1 (or the pseudogene TRBV3-2), the J call TRBJ1-1, with a possible D match to TRBD1 (5 bases). In germline, CDR1 is LGHDT, CDR2 YNNKEL (reference sequence). This CDR3 is built from 14 residues. With 4 bases removed from V and 6 bases from J, the gap between germline ends came to 15 bases. The CDR3 reads CASSLRDRGAEAFF. The CDR3, as DNA: TGTGCCAGCAGCCTGAGGGACCGCGGGGCTGAAGCTTTCTTT.

The rearrangement joins TRBV11-2 to TRBJ1-1, with D maybe TRBD1 (6 bases). The germline CDR1 and CDR2 sequences are SGHAT and FQNNGV. The CDR3 has 15 residues. V lost 7 bases, J lost 0 bases, and 15 bases lay in between. The CDR3 DNA follows: TGTGCCAGCACCTCGACAGCAGGGGTGAACACTGAAGCTTTCTTT. It specifies CASTSTAGVNTEAFF.

This clone appeared once. This sequence joins TRBV15 and TRBJ1-2, with a weak D call TRBD1 (6 bases). This CDR3 contains 14 residues. Trimming stripped 1 base from V and 8 bases from J, with 14 bases between. Germline-derived CDR1 and CDR2 are LNHNV and YYDKDF (reference sequence). Here the CDR3 DNA reads TGTGCCACCAGCAGAGCAGGGGTCAATAAAGGCTACACCTTC. Protein product: CATSRAGVNKGYTF.

The V and J genes are TRBV7-4 and TRBJ2-7, with TRBD2 matching over 8 bases. Unmatched junction bases numbered 12, after V lost 5 bases and J lost 3 bases. Germline V lookup: CDR1 SGHVT, CDR2 SQSDAQ. This CDR3 is built from 16 residues. The CDR3 loop reads CASSQNGLAAFYEQYF. The CDR3 region has the DNA TGTGCCAGCAGCCAGAACGGACTAGCAGCCTTCTACGAGCAGTACTTC.

The chain recombines TRBV2 with TRBJ2-1; 7 bases are a match to TRBD2. In germline, CDR1 is SNHLY, CDR2 FYNNEI. V trimming: 1 base; J trimming: 0 bases; junction bases outside the gene matches: 0. The CDR3 covers 15 residues. CDR3: CASSEGGSSYNEQFF. As DNA, the CDR3 is TGTGCCAGCAGTGAAGGCGGGAGCTCCTACAATGAGCAGTTCTTC.